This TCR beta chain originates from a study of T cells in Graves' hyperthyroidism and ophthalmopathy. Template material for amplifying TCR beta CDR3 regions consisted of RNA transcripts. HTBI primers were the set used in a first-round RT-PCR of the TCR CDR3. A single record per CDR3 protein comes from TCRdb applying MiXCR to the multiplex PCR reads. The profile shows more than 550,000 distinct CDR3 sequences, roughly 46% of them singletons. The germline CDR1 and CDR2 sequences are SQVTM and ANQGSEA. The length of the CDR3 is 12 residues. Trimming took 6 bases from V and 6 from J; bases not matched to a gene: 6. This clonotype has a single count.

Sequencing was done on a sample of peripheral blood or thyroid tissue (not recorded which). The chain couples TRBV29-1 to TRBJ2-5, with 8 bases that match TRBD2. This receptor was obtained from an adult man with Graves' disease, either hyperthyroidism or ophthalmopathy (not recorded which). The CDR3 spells CSVAGGLKTQYF. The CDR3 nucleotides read TGCAGCGTCGCGGGGGGCTTGAAGACCCAGTACTTC.